This T cell receptor (beta chain) was recorded in a study of T cells in Graves' hyperthyroidism and ophthalmopathy. What was amplified from RNA transcripts were TCR beta CDR3 regions. The primer set for the first-round RT-PCR of the TCR CDR3 was HTBI. TCRdb passed the multiplex PCR reads through MiXCR, listing each CDR3 protein once. The sample yields 330,000 or so distinct CDR3 sequences, roughly 19% seen once. CDR1 and CDR2 from the germline V gene are SGHVS and FNYEAQ. This CDR3 is 13 amino acids long. The V and J ends lost 5 bases and 5 bases, in that order; junction bases with no gene match: 6. The sequencing input was blood. The chain has TRBV7-6 and TRBJ2-7; 7 bases are a match to TRBD2. This sequence was found in a man in his fifties with Graves' ophthalmopathy. This CDR3 reads CASSGLVGDEQYF. The DNA of the CDR3 is TGTGCCAGCAGCGGACTAGTAGGAGACGAGCAGTACTTC.